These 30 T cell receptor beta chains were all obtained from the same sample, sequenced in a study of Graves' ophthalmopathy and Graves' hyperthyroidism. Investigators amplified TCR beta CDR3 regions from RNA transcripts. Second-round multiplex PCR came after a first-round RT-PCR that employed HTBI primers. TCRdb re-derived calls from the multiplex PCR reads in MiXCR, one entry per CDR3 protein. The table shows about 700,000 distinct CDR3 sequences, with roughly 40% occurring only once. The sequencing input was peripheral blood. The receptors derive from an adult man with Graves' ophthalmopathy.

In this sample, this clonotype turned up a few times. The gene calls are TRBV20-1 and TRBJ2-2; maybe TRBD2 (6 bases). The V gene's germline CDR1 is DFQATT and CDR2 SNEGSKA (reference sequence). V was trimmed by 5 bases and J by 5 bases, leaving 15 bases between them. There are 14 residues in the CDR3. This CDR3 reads CSALLPAGTGELFF. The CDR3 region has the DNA TGCAGTGCTCTACTACCGGCGGGGACCGGGGAGCTGTTTTTT.

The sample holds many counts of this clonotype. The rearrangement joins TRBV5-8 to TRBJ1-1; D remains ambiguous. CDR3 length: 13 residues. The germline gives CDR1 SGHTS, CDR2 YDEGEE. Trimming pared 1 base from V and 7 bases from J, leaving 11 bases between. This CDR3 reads CASSLLWGFEAFF. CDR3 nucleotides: TGTGCCAGCAGCTTGTTGTGGGGATTTGAAGCTTTCTTT.

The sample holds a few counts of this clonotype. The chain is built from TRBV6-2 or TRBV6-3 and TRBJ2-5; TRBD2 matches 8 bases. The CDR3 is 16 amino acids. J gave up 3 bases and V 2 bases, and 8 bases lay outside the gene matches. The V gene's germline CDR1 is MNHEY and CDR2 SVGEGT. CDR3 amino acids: CASSYRAGGGEETQYF. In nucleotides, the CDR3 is TGTGCCAGCAGTTACAGGGCGGGAGGAGGTGAAGAGACCCAGTACTTC.

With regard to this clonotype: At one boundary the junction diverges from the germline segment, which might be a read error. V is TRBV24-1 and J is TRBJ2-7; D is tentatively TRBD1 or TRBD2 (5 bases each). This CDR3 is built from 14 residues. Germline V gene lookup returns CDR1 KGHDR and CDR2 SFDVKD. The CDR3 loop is CASSEAGTAYEQYF. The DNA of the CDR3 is TGTGCCAGCAGTGAAGCCGGGACCGCCTACGAGCAGTACTTC.

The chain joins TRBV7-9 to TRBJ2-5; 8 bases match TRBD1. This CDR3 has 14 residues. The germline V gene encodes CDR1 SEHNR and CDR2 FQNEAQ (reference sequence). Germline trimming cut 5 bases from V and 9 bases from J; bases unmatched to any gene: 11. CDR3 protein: CASSKDRANQPQYF. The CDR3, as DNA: TGTGCCAGCAGCAAGGACAGGGCCAATCAGCCCCAGTACTTC.

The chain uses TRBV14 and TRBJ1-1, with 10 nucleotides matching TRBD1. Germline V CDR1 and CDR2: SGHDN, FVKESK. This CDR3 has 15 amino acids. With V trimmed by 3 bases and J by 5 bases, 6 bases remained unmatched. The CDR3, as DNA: TGTGCCAGCAGCCACCGTAGGACAGGGGGGACTGAAGCTTTCTTT. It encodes CASSHRRTGGTEAFF. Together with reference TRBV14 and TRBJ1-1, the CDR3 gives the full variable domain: EAGVTQFPSHSVIEKGQTVTLRCDPISGHDNLYWYRRVMGKEIKFLLHFVKESKQDESGMPNNRFLAERTGGTYSTLKVQPAELEDSGVYFCASSHRRTGGTEAFFGQGTRLTVV.

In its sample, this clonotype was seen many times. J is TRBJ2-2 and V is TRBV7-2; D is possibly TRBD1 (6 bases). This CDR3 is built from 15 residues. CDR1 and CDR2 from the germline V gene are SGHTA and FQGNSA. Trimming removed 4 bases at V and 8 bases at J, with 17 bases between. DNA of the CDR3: TGTGCCAGCAGCTGGGGACACGAAAAGCAGGGGGAGCTGTTTTTT. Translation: CASSWGHEKQGELFF.

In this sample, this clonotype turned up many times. The CDR3 DNA sequence: TGTGCCACCAGTGACTCCGGGACCCCTAATGAAAAACTGTTTTTT. Its protein product is CATSDSGTPNEKLFF. V usage is TRBV24-1 and J usage is TRBJ1-4; D might be TRBD1 (5 bases). Trimming took 4 bases from V and 3 from J, leaving 11 bases between them. This CDR3 contains 15 residues. The germline V gene encodes CDR1 KGHDR and CDR2 SFDVKD.

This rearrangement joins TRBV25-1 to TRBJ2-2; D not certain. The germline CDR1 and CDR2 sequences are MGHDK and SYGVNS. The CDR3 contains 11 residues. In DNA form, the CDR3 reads TGTGAGTCTGGTACCACCGGGGAGCTGTTTTTT. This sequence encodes CESGTTGELFF.

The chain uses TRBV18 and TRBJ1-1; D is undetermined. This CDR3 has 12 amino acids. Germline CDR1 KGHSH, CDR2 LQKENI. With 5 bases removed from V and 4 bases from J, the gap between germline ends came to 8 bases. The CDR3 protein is CASSSQITEAFF. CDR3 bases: TGTGCCAGCTCATCACAAATCACTGAAGCTTTCTTT.

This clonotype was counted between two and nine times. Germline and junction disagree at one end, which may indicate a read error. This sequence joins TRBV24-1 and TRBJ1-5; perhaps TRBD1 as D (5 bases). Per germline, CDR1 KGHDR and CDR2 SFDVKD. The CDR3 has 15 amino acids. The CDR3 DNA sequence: TGTGCCAGCAGTTACCAGGGCCAGGGTCATCAGCCCCAGCATTTT. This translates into CASSYQGQGHQPQHF.

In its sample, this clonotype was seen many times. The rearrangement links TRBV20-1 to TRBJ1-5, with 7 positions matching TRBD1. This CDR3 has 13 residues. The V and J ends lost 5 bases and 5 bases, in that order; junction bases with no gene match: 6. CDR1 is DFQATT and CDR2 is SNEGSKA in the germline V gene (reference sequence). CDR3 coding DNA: TGCAGTGCTCCCCGGCAGGGGGATCAGCCCCAGCATTTT. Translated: CSAPRQGDQPQHF.

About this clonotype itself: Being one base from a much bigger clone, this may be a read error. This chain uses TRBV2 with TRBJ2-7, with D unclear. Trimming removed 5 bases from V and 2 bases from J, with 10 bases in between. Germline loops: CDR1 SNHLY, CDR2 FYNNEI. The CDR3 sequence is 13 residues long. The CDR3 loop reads CASSKPRAYEQYF. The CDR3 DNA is TGTGCCAGCAGTAAACCCAGAGCCTACGAGCAGTACTTC. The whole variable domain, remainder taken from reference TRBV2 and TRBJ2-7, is EPEVTQTPSHQVTQMGQEVILRCVPISNHLYFYWYRQILGQKVEFLVSFYNNEISEKSEIFDDQFSVERPDGSNFTLKIRSTKLEDSAMYFCASSKPRAYEQYFGPGTRLTVT.

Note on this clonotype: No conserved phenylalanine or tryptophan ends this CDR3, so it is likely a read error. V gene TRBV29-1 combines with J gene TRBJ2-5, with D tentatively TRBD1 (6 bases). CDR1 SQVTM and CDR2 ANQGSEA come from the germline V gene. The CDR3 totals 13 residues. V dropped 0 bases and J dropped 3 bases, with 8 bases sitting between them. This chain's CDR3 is CSVEEDREETQYC. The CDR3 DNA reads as TGCAGCGTTGAAGAGGACAGAGAAGAGACCCAGTACTGC.

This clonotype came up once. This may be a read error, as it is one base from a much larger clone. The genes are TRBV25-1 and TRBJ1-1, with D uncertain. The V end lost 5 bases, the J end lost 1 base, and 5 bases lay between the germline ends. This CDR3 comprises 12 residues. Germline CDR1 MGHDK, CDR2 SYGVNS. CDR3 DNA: TGTGCCAGCAGTTGGGCGAACACTGAAGCTTTCTTT. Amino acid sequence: CASSWANTEAFF.

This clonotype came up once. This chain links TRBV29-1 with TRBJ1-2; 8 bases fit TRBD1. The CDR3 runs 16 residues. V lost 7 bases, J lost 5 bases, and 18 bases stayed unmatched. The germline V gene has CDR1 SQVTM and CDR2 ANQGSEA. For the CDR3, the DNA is TGCAGCGCCATCTACGCCAGGGGGCCCCCTCCATATGGCTACACCTTC. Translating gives CSAIYARGPPPYGYTF. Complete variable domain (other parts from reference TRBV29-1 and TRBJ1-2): SAVISQKPSRDICQRGTSLTIQCQVDSQVTMMFWYRQQPGQSLTLIATANQGSEATYESGFVIDKFPISRPNLTFSTLTVSNMSPEDSSIYLCSAIYARGPPPYGYTFGSGTRLTVV.

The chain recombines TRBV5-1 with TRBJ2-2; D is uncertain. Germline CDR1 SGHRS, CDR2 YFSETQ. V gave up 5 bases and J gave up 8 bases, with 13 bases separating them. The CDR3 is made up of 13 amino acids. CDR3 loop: CASREPASGELFF. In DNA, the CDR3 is TGCGCCAGCAGGGAACCAGCTTCGGGGGAGCTGTTTTTT.

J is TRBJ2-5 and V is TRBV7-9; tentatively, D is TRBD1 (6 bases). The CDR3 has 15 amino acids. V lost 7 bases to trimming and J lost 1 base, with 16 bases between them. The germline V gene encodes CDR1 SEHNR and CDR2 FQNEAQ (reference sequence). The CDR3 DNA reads TGTGCCAGCACCCCCCAGGGCAGGGGCCAAGAGACCCAGTACTTC. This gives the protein CASTPQGRGQETQYF.

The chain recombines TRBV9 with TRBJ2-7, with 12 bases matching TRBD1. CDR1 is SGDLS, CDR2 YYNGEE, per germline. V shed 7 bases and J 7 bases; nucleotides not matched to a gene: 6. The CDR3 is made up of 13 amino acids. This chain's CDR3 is CASSGQGAGEQYF. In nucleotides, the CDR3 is TGTGCCAGCTCGGGACAGGGGGCGGGAGAGCAGTACTTC.

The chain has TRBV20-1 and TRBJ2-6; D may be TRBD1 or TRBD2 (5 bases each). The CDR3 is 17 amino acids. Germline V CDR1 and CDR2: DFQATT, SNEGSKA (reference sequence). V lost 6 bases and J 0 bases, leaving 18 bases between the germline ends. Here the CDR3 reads CSATTGTTVSGANVLTF. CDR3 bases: TGCAGTGCCACAACCGGGACGACAGTCTCTGGGGCCAACGTCCTGACTTTC.

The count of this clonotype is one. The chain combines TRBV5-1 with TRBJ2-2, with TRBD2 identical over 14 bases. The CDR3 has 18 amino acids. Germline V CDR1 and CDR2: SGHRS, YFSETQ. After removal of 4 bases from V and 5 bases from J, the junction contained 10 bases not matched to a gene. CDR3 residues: CASSTQGLAGVGTGELFF. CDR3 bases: TGCGCCAGCAGCACACAGGGACTAGCGGGAGTAGGGACCGGGGAGCTGTTTTTT.

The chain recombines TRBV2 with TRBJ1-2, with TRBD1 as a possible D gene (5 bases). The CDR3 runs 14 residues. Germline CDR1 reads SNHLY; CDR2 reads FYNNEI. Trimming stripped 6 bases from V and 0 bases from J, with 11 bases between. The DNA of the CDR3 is TGTGCCAGCAGACGGGACCAAACTAACTATGGCTACACCTTC. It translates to CASRRDQTNYGYTF.

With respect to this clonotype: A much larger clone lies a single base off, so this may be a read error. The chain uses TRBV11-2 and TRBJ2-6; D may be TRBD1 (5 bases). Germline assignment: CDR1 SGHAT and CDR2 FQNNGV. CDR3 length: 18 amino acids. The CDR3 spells CASSRRKGLDSEANVLTF. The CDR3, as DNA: TGTGCCAGCAGCCGCCGTAAGGGGCTCGACTCTGAGGCCAACGTCCTGACTTTC.

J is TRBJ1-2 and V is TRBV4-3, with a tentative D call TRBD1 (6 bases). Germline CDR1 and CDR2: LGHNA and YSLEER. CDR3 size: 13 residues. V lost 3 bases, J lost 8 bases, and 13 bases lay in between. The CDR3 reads CASSQDGQSGYTF. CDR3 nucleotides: TGCGCCAGCAGCCAGGATGGACAGTCCGGCTACACCTTC.

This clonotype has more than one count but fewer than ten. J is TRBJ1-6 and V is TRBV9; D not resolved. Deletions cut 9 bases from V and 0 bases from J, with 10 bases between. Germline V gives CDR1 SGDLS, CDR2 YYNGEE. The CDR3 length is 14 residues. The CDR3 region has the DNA TGTGCCATCATGGAAAGCTCCTATAATTCACCCCTCCACTTT. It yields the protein CAIMESSYNSPLHF.

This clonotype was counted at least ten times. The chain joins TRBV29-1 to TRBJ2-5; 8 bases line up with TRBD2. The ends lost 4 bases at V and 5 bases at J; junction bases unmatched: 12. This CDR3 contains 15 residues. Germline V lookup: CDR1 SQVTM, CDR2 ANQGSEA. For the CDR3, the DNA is TGCAGCGTTGGGATCAAGCGGGAGCCGTGGGAGACCCAGTACTTC. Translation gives CSVGIKREPWETQYF.

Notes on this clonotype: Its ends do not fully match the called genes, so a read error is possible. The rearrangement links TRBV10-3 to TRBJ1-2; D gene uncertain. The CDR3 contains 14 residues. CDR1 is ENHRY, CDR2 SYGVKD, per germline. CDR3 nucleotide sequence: TGTGCCAGCAGTTACGCGCCAAGCAACTATGGCTACACCTTC. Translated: CASSYAPSNYGYTF.

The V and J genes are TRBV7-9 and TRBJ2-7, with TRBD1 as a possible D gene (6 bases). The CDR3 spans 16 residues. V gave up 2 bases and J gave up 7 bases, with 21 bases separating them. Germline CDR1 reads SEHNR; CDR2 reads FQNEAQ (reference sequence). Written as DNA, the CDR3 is TGTGCCAGCAGCTTAATAGCCGGGGATGATGGACAGGAGCAGTACTTC. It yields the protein CASSLIAGDDGQEQYF.

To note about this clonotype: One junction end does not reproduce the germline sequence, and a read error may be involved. The CDR3 loop is CASSLQGGFVEQYF. The CDR3 region has the DNA TGCGCCAGCAGCTTGCAGGGGGGTTTTGTCGAGCAGTACTTC. The chain joins TRBV7-2 to TRBJ2-7; a weak D match, TRBD1 (7 bases). This CDR3 contains 14 residues. The germline gives CDR1 SGHTA, CDR2 FQGNSA. Looking up the rest from reference TRBV7-2 and TRBJ2-7 gives the full variable domain: GAGVSQSPSNKVTEKGKDVELRCDPISGHTALYWYRQSLGQGLEFLIYFQGNSAPDKSGLPSDRFSAERTGGSVSTLTIQRTQQEDSAVYLCASSLQGGFVEQYFGPGTRLTVT.

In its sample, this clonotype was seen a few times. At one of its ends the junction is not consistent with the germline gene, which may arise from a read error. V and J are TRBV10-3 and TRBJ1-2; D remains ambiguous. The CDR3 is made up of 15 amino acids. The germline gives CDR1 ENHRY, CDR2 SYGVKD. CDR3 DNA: TGTGCCAGCAGTGAATCCCTGGGCAGTTACAATGGCTACACCTTC. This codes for CASSESLGSYNGYTF.